This TCR beta chain was recovered during a study of cytomegalovirus exposure and HLA in healthy donors. Findings of the study overall: Most TCR sequences were uncommon, yet certain public TCRs appeared in many donors. Earlier analysis yielded a pattern in which most TCR beta V segments were productive about 90% or about 30% of the time.

Healthy bone marrow donors made up the donor group. About this clone itself: What it binds is unknown.

PCR used 60 Vbeta primers and 13 Jbeta primers. TCRdb's copy holds only in-frame clones and misses some; the assay was immunoSEQ multiplex PCR. The table includes around 300,000 clones, approximately 70% detected once. Germline V gene sequence: CDR1 SGHRS, CDR2 YFSETQ. This CDR3 spans 15 amino acids. V dropped 0 bases and J dropped 2 bases, with 8 bases sitting between them. The chain has TRBV5-1 and TRBJ1-4, with a possible D match to TRBD1 (5 bases). Specimen: PBMCs. The clonotype originates from a female donor in good health and CMV-seronegative. The CDR3 DNA is TGCGCCAGCAGCTTGGAGTCAGGGACTAATGAAAAACTGTTTTTT. Encoded protein: CASSLESGTNEKLFF.